The clone carrying this TCR beta chain was seen at least ten times. The antigen remains undetermined. The record originates from a study of T cells in Graves' hyperthyroidism and ophthalmopathy. General study points: A model built on 13 V-J features separated ophthalmopathy from stable hyperthyroidism. In validation, the model predicted ophthalmopathy. These predictions came a median approximately 5.9 months before onset.

The germline gives CDR1 SGDLS, CDR2 YYNGEE. The trim removed 3 bases at V and 4 bases at J, leaving 17 bases unmatched. The length of the CDR3 is 18 residues. The study included ophthalmopathy patients with Clinical Activity Score at least 3, NOSPECS grade at least 4 and duration under 3 months. Exclusion of a patient resulted from uncontrolled infection, other autoimmune disease, pregnancy or lactation. TCR beta CDR3 regions were amplified from RNA transcripts. RT-PCR in the first round (using the HTBI primer set) targeted the TCR CDR3. TCRdb independently ran MiXCR on the multiplex PCR reads; one entry per CDR3 protein. The sample records under 600,000 distinct CDR3 sequences, about a sixth being singletons.

Sequencing input: blood. The receptor was derived from a woman between 40 and 50 years old with Graves' ophthalmopathy. J is TRBJ1-1 and V is TRBV9; 8 bases match TRBD1. CDR3 sequence (DNA): TGTGCCAGCAGCGACGTCCGAGGGACAGGTGGTTTGGGCACTGAAGCTTTCTTT. It is translated as CASSDVRGTGGLGTEAFF. The full variable domain, completed using reference TRBV9 and TRBJ1-1, is DSGVTQTPKHLITATGQRVTLRCSPRSGDLSVYWYQQSLDQGLQFLIQYYNGEERAKGNILERFSAQQFPDLHSELNLSSLELGDSALYFCASSDVRGTGGLGTEAFFGQGTRLTVV.